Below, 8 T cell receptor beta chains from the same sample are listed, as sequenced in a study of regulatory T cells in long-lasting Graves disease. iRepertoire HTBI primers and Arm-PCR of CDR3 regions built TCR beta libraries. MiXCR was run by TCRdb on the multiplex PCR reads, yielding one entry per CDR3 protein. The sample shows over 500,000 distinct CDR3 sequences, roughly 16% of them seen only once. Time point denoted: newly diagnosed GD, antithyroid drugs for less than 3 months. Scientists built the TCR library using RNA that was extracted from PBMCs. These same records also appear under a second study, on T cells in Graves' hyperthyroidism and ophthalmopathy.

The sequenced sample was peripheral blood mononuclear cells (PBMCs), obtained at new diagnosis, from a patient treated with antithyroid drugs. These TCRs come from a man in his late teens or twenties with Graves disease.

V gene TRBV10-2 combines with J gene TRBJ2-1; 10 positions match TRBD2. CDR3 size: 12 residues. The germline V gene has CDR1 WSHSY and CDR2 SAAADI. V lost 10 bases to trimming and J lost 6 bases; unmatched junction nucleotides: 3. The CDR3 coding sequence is TGCGCCACCGGGACTAGCGCCAATGAGCAGTTCTTC. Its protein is CATGTSANEQFF.

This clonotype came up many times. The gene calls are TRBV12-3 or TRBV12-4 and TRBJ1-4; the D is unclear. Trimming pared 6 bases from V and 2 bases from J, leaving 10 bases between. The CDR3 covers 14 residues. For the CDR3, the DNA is TGTGCCAGCAGCCCGGAGAACACTAATGAAAAACTGTTTTTT. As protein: CASSPENTNEKLFF.

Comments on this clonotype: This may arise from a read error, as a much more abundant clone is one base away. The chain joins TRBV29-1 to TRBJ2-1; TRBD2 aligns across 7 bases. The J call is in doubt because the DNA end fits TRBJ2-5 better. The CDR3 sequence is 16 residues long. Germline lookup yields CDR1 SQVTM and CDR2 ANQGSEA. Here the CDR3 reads CSVEDLGWLAEEAQYF. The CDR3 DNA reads TGCAGCGTTGAAGATTTAGGGTGGCTAGCGGAAGAGGCCCAGTACTTC.

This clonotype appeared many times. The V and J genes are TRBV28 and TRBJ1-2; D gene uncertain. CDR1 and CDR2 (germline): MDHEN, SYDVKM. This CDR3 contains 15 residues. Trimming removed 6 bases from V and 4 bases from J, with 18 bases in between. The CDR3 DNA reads TGTGCCAGCAGCTCCCTCGAGGGCGCACTCTATGGCTACACCTTC. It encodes CASSSLEGALYGYTF.

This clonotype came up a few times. Written as DNA, the CDR3 is TGTGCCAGCAGCGCCAGCAGCGAGTACTTC. It translates to CASSASSEYF. The chain links TRBV9 to TRBJ2-7, with D hard to call. Germline V gene sequence: CDR1 SGDLS, CDR2 YYNGEE. With 3 bases removed from V and 11 bases from J, the gap between germline ends came to 9 bases. The CDR3 runs to 10 residues.

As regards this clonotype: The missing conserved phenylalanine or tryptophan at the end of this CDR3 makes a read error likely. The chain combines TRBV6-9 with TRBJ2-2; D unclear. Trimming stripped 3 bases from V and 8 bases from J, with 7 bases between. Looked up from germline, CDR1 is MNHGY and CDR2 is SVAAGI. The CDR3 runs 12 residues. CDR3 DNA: TGTGCCAGCAGTTACGCATCAGGGGAGCTGTTTTCT. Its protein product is CASSYASGELFS.

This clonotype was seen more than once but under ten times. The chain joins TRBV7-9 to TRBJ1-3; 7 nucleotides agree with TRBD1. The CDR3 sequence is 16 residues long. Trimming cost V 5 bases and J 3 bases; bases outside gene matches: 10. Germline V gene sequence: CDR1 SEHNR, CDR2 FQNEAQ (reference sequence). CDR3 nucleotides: TGTGCCAGCAGCCAACCGACAGGGAGCGGTGGAAACACCATATATTTT. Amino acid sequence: CASSQPTGSGGNTIYF. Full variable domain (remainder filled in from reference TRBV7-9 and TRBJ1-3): DTGVSQNPRHKITKRGQNVTFRCDPISEHNRLYWYRQTLGQGPEFLTYFQNEAQLEKSRLLSDRFSAERPKGSFSTLEIQRTEQGDSAMYLCASSQPTGSGGNTIYFGEGSWLTVV.

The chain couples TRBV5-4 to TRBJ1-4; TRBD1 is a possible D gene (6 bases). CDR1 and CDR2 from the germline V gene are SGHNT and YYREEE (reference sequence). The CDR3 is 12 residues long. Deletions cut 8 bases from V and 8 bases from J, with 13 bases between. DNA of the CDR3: TGTGCCAGTCACAGGGATAGGGAAAAACTGTTTTTT. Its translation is CASHRDREKLFF.